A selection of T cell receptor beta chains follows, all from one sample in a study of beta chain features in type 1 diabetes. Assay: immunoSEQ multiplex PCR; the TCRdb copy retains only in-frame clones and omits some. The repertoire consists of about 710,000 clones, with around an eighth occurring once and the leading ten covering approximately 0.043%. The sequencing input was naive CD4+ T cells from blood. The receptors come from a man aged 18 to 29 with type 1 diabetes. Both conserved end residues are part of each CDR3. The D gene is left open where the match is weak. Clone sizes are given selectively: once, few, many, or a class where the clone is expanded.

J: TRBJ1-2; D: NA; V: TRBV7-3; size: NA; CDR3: CASSLMTGDGYTF; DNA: TGTGCCAGCAGCTTAATGACAGGAGACGGCTACACCTTC
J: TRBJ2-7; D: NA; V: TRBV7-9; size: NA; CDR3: CASSTGSRPLEYREQYF; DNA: TGTGCCAGCAGCACAGGGTCGCGACCCTTGGAGTATAGGGAGCAGTACTTC
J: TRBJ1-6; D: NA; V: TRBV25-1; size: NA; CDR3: CASSEEGRNSPLHF; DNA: TGTGCCAGCAGTGAAGAGGGGAGGAATTCACCCCTCCACTTT
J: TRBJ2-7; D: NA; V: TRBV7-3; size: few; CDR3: CASSINQGGPSEQYF; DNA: TGTGCCAGCAGCATCAACCAAGGGGGTCCCTCAGAGCAGTACTTC
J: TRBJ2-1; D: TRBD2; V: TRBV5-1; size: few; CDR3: CASSFNPGGQDEQFF; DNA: TGCGCCAGCAGCTTTAATCCGGGAGGCCAGGATGAGCAGTTCTTC
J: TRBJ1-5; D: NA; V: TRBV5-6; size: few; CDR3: CASSLGRENQPQHF; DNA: TGTGCCAGCAGCTTGGGACGGGAGAATCAGCCCCAGCATTTT
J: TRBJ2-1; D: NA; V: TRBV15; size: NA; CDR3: CATRHGGGGPGREQFF; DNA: TGTGCCACCAGACATGGGGGTGGGGGCCCGGGCAGGGAGCAGTTCTTC
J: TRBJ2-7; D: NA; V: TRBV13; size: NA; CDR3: CASSLRAYLPYEQYF; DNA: TGTGCCAGCAGCTTAAGGGCTTATCTTCCGTACGAGCAGTACTTC
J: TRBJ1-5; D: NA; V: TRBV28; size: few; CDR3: CASSFSQPQHF; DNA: TGTGCCAGCAGTTTTTCTCAGCCCCAGCATTTT
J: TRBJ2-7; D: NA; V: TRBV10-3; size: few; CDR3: CAISENLAEYEQYF; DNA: TGTGCCATCAGTGAGAACCTCGCCGAGTACGAGCAGTACTTC